This TCR beta chain was captured by sequencing in a study of vaccination and CD4 T cells after COVID-19. To note about this clonotype: Its antigen remains unknown.

Researchers used the Oncomine TCR Beta short-read assay to sequence DNA from cultured CD4+ T cells. It was cultured CD4+ T cells from which genomic DNA was extracted. TCRdb analysed the PCR reads with MiXCR anew, one entry per CDR3 protein. The sample contains approximately 14,000 distinct CDR3 sequences, approximately 55% of which appear only once. Study-wide points: Researchers report that 304 of 307 vaccine-specific clones in convalescent patients proved spike mono-reactive.

Noted treatment: roughly 11-day PBMC culture with coronavirus spike peptide pools or control peptides (ViraFEST assay). CDR3 length: 13 residues. The rearrangement uses TRBV21-1 and TRBJ1-1; TRBD1 is the table's D call and was not checked against the DNA. TRBV21-1 is given as a pseudogene. This specimen consisted of CD4+ T cells from blood, cultured in vitro, obtained before SARS-CoV-2 vaccination. This TCR was recovered from a human donor who had recovered from COVID-19. Written as DNA, the CDR3 is TGTGCCAGCGGGGGGGCTCGGTACACTGAAGCTTTCTTT. Translated: CASGGARYTEAFF.